This T cell receptor (beta chain) derives from a study of type 1 regulatory T cells. The graft donor-derived T-allo10 cells reportedly recognize host alloantigens, are anergic, and suppress alloantigen-specifically. Deletions cut 7 bases from V and 0 bases from J, with 14 bases between. This CDR3 has 14 amino acids. Per the germline V gene, CDR1 is SGHRS and CDR2 is YFSETQ. Of note for this clonotype: Antigen specificity is unknown.

TCRdb reprocessed the reads via MiXCR and lists one record per CDR3 protein. The repertoire consists of some 5,800 distinct CDR3 sequences, with under 35% occurring once and the leading ten covering about 8.3%. Sequencing used cultured T cells, either the whole culture or a sorted T cell fraction (not recorded which). This sample's subset: Tr1-enriched cell product generated in vitro against host alloantigens. V and J are TRBV5-1 and TRBJ2-7, with a tentative D call TRBD2 (6 bases). The clonotype originates from a human donor in good health. The CDR3 sequence: CASSVADSSYEQYF. As DNA, the CDR3 is TGCGCCAGCTCCGTAGCGGATAGCTCCTACGAGCAGTACTTC.